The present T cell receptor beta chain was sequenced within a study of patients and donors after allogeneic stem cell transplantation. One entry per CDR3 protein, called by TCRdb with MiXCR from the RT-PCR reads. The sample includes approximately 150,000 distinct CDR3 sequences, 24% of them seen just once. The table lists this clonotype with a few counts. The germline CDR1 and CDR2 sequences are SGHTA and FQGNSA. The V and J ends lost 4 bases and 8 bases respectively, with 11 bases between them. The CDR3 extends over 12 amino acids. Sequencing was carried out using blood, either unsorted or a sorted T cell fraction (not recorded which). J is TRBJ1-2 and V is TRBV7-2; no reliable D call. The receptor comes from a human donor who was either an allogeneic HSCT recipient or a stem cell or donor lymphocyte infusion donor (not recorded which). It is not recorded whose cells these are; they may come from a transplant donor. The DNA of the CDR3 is TGTGCCAGCAGCTCCGGTCGGGCGGGCTACACCTTC. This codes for CASSSGRAGYTF.